The present entry profiles one TCR beta chain with its context. The CDR3 contains 13 residues. Losses at the gene ends were 8 bases for V and 5 bases for J; bases not matched to a gene: 7. Germline CDR1 reads SGHTA; CDR2 reads FQGTGA. This sample is part of a study of blood T cells in healthy people across ages. Primed by a sample-barcoded 5' primer and a J-beta primer mix, a second PCR proceeded for about 6 to 12 cycles. A single record per CDR3 protein comes from TCRdb applying MiXCR to the 5' RACE reads. The sample records approximately 810,000 distinct CDR3 sequences, 29% being singletons. The specimen was blood. The receptor comes from an elderly woman in good health. The chain joins TRBV7-3 to TRBJ1-1; the match to TRBD1 covers 8 bases. CDR3 in amino acids: CASGRTGWTEAFF. In DNA, the CDR3 is TGTGCCAGCGGCAGGACAGGGTGGACTGAAGCTTTCTTT.